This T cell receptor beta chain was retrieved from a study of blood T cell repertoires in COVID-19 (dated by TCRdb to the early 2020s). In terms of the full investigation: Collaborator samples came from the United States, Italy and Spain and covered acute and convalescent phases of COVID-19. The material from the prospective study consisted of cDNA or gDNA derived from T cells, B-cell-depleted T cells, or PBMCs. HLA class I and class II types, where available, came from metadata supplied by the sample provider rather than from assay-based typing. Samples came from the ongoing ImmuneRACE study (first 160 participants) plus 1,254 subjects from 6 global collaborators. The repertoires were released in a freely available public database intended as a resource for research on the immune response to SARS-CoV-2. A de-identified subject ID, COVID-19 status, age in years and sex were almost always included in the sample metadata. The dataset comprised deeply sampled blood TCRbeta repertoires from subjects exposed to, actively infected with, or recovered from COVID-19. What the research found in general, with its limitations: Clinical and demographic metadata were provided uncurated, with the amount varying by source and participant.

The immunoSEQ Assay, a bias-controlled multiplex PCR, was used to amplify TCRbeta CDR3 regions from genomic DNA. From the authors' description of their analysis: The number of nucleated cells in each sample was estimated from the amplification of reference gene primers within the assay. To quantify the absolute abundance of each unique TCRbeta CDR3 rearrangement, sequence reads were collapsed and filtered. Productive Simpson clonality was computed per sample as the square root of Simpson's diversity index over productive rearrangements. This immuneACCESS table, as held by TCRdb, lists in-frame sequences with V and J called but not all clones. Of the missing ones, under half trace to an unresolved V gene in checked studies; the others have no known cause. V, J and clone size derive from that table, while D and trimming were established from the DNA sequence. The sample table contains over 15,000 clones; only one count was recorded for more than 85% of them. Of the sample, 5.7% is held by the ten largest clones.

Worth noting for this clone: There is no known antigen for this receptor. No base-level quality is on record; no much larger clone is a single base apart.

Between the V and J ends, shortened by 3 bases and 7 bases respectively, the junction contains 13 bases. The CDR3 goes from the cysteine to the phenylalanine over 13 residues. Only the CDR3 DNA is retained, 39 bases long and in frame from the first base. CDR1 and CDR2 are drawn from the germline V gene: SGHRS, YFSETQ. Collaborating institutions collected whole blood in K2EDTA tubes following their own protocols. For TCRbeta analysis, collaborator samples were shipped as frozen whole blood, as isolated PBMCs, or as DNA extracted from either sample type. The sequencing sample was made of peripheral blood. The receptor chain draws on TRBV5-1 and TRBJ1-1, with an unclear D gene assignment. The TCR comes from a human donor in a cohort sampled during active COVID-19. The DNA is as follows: TGCGCCAGCAGCTCCTTAGGCGGAGGTGAAGCTTTCTTT. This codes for CASSSLGGGEAFF.